The clone carrying this T cell receptor beta chain was recorded only once. The protocol was immunoSEQ multiplex PCR, while the TCRdb copy is restricted to in-frame clones and leaves out a portion. The sample carries about 83,000 clones, about 86% recorded once. These data come from a study of blood T cell repertoires in COVID-19. Germline CDR1 and CDR2: MNHNS and SASEGT. Trimming cost V 2 bases and J 3 bases; bases outside gene matches: 6. The CDR3 runs to 16 residues. The V gene is TRBV6-1, the J gene TRBJ2-3, with TRBD2 matching 9 bases. Source material: peripheral blood. The clonotype was recovered from an elderly woman in a cohort sampled during active or convalescent COVID-19. CDR3 protein: CASSEYQTSGTDTQYF. CDR3 DNA: TGTGCCAGCAGTGAATACCAGACTAGCGGAACAGATACGCAGTATTTT.